This T cell receptor (beta chain) was sequenced during a study of cytomegalovirus exposure and HLA in healthy donors. Findings and caveats of the study: Among TCR beta chains of equal frequency, HLA-associated ones were more clonally expanded in a later analysis. Several top significant clusters appeared, in a later analysis, to be linked to common viral pathogens. The study recorded 164 TCR beta chains that were cytomegalovirus-associated. It was likely that a cluster of highly shared sequence variants was a sequencing artifact.

The CDR3 runs to 11 residues. Trimming left V 1 base short and J 6 bases short, with 6 bases between. The germline CDR1 and CDR2 sequences are DFQATT and SNEGSKA (reference sequence). In regard to this clone: As yet, its antigen is unknown.

Both 60 Vbeta primers and 13 Jbeta primers went into the PCR. TCRdb keeps only in-frame clones here, not all; method: immunoSEQ multiplex PCR. This sample yields some 190,000 clones, of which around 83% are seen a single time; approximately 1.1% belongs to the top ten. The gene calls are TRBV20-1 and TRBJ1-2, with unresolved D. The sample taken for sequencing was PBMCs. This TCR derives from a woman between 40 and 50 years old in good health and CMV-seronegative. The CDR3: CSARGANGYTF. The CDR3 bases are TGCAGTGCTAGAGGGGCTAATGGCTACACCTTC.